This T cell receptor (beta chain) was identified in a study of blood T cell repertoires in COVID-19 (TCRdb year 2020). Context from the whole study: Samples covering the acute and convalescent phases of COVID-19 were provided by collaborators in the United States, Italy and Spain. The prospective study material was composed of cDNA or gDNA derived from T cells, B-cell-depleted T cells, or PBMCs. Subjects who had been exposed to COVID-19, were actively infected with it, or had recovered from it provided the deeply sampled blood TCRbeta repertoires that made up the dataset. The repertoires were released in a freely available public database meant as a resource for research on the immune response to SARS-CoV-2. The samples were drawn from the first 160 participants of the ongoing ImmuneRACE study and from roughly 1,300 subjects provided by 6 global collaborators. A de-identified subject ID, COVID-19 status, age in years and sex were almost always included in the sample metadata. Where HLA class I and class II types were available, the types were taken from metadata supplied by the sample provider, not from assay-based typing.

In its sample, this clone was seen once. Its specific antigen is unknown. The sample holds no much larger clone one base away, and base qualities are not on file. Results and caveats for the whole study, not just this receptor: How much clinical and demographic metadata was included differed by source and by participant, and the metadata was provided uncurated.

The immunoSEQ Assay, a bias-controlled multiplex PCR, was used to amplify TCRbeta CDR3 regions from genomic DNA. The authors' analysis ran thus. Nucleated cell counts per sample were estimated from amplification of reference gene primers within the assay. To quantify the absolute abundance of each unique TCRbeta CDR3 rearrangement, sequence reads were collapsed and filtered. Productive Simpson clonality was computed per sample as the square root of Simpson's diversity index over productive rearrangements. The source is immuneACCESS, and TCRdb retained only in-frame sequences with V and J called. Part of the clones is not carried over; for the studies checked, unresolved V genes explain less than half of this, and the remainder is unexplained. The V and J calls and clone size come from that table; D and trimming were worked out from the DNA. A total of approximately 150,000 clones appear in this sample, 75% to 90% of them only once. The leading ten clones occupy roughly 12% of the sample.

The germline V gene encodes CDR1 MNHEY and CDR2 SVGAGI. There are 12 amino acids in the CDR3, from cysteine to phenylalanine inclusive. The only DNA kept is the CDR3, 36 bases in frame from the first base. Compared with germline, V lacks 6 bases and J lacks 12 bases; bases without a gene match: 8. In the prospective study, participants were about 18 to 95 years old, resided in 20 to 30 geographic areas of the United States, and were enrolled through a virtual design. In the prospective study, cohorts were assigned on the basis of participant-reported clinical history obtained from a screening survey and a study questionnaire. Recovered participants in ImmuneRACE Cohort 3 were defined by two consecutive negative NP/OP PCR tests, clearance by a healthcare professional, or resolution of symptoms. In the prospective study, whole blood, serum and a nasopharyngeal or oropharyngeal swab were collected from each participant by mobile phlebotomists. Participants in the prospective study had the option to provide additional blood draws and questionnaires over an approximately 2-month period. Before DNA extraction, prospective study blood samples were shipped either frozen or at room temperature.

Rearrangement joined TRBV6-5 to TRBJ2-1, and 7 junction bases match TRBD2. Sequencing was carried out using PBMCs or T cells enriched from blood (not recorded which). The receptor was isolated from a man between 60 and 75 years old who had recovered from COVID-19. The DNA sequence reads TGTGCCAGCAGGAAAACGGGAGGCTCGCAGTTCTTC. This gives the protein CASRKTGGSQFF.